This passage covers 14 T cell receptor beta chains from one sample sequenced in a study of blood T cell repertoires in COVID-19. The data were produced by immunoSEQ multiplex PCR, yet TCRdb's version contains in-frame clones alone and is incomplete. This sample carries fewer than 250,000 clones, roughly 91% of them seen once, and the ten largest clones take 7% to 8.5%. Sequencing input: PBMCs or T cells enriched from blood (not recorded which). The receptors here all came from a man aged 25-45 years in a cohort exposed to, infected with or recovered from COVID-19 (not recorded which).

The count of this clone is one. The genes are TRBV15 and TRBJ2-1; D might be TRBD1 (5 bases). Trimming removed 5 bases from V and 7 bases from J, with 18 bases in between. CDR3 length: 15 residues. Germline V gene data show CDR1 as LNHNV and CDR2 as YYDKDF (reference sequence). CDR3 nucleotides: TGTGCCACCAGCGGACCGACAGCATTAAGTAATGAGCAGTTCTTC. Translation gives CATSGPTALSNEQFF.

The J gene is TRBJ2-7, the V gene TRBV4-1; 9 nucleotides align to TRBD2. The J segment lost 2 bases and the V segment lost 2 bases, leaving 16 bases of the junction unmatched. Germline CDR1 reads MGHRA; CDR2 reads YSYEKL. This CDR3 is built from 19 residues. The CDR3 sequence: CASSQLASGMTRTPYEQYF. As DNA, the CDR3 is TGCGCCAGCAGCCAACTGGCTAGCGGGATGACACGAACCCCCTACGAGCAGTACTTC.

This clone qualifies as medium-sized. CDR3 residues: CASSRELYSNQPQHF. The CDR3 nucleotides are TGTGCCAGTAGTAGAGAATTGTATAGCAATCAGCCCCAGCATTTT. The chain recombines TRBV19 with TRBJ1-5, with D unclear. V was trimmed by 4 bases and J by 0 bases, leaving 10 bases between them. Germline values: CDR1 LNHDA, CDR2 SQIVND (reference sequence). This CDR3 is 15 amino acids long.

This clone was counted once. The CDR3: CASKGLEGGGLEAFF. CDR3 bases: TGTGCCAGCAAAGGATTAGAAGGCGGCGGTCTTGAAGCTTTCTTT. V is TRBV28 and J is TRBJ1-1; D unclear. This CDR3 has 15 residues. Trimming took 7 bases from V and 7 from J, leaving 22 bases between them. Germline assignment: CDR1 MDHEN and CDR2 SYDVKM.

The genes are TRBV11-2 and TRBJ2-1, with 8 bases matching TRBD1. The CDR3 extends over 16 amino acids. Trimming took 4 bases from V and 3 from J; bases not matched to a gene: 8. Germline CDR1 is SGHAT and CDR2 is FQNNGV. CDR3 loop: CASSSWTGSNYNEQFF. The CDR3 DNA reads TGTGCCAGCAGCTCCTGGACAGGGTCTAACTACAATGAGCAGTTCTTC.

The genes are TRBV7-9 and TRBJ2-5; the match to TRBD2 covers 8 bases. Germline V gene sequence: CDR1 SEHNR, CDR2 FQNEAQ (reference sequence). The V segment lost 5 bases and the J segment 3 bases; nucleotides outside the gene matches: 14. This CDR3 has 17 residues. The CDR3 DNA reads TGTGCCAGCAGCCATACCTGGCGGGAGGTTCTGGAAGAGACCCAGTACTTC. Protein: CASSHTWREVLEETQYF.

A word on this clone: This sample includes further DNA sequences coding for the same CDR3. The rearrangement joins TRBV4-1 to TRBJ1-3, with unresolved D. This CDR3 has 15 residues. CDR1 and CDR2 from the germline V gene are MGHRA and YSYEKL. Deletions cut 1 base from V and 2 bases from J, with 9 bases between. This chain's CDR3 is CASSQGQAPGNTIYF. CDR3 coding DNA: TGCGCCAGCAGCCAAGGGCAGGCCCCTGGAAACACCATATATTTT.

This clone occurred a few times. V usage is TRBV5-4 and J usage is TRBJ2-2; 8 bases line up with TRBD1. CDR3 length: 14 amino acids. V lost 0 bases to trimming and J lost 5 bases; unmatched junction nucleotides: 0. In germline, CDR1 is SGHNT, CDR2 YYREEE (reference sequence). The CDR3 sequence is CASSLGQGTGELFF. CDR3 nucleotide sequence: TGTGCCAGCAGCTTGGGACAGGGGACCGGGGAGCTGTTTTTT.

The CDR3 reads CSVDSVAGVVNEQFF. For the CDR3, the DNA is TGCAGCGTTGATTCTGTCGCGGGAGTCGTCAATGAGCAGTTCTTC. The gene calls are TRBV29-1 and TRBJ2-1, with 7 bases aligning to TRBD2. J gave up 6 bases and V 3 bases, and 11 bases lay outside the gene matches. The CDR3 extends over 15 amino acids. Germline-derived CDR1 and CDR2 are SQVTM and ANQGSEA.

The CDR3 sequence is CASSIRTSSAGELFF. The DNA for the CDR3 is TGTGCCAGCAGCATCAGGACTAGTTCGGCCGGGGAGCTGTTTTTT. The gene calls are TRBV7-6 and TRBJ2-2; 7 positions match TRBD2. This CDR3 comprises 15 residues. The trim removed 5 bases at V and 6 bases at J, leaving 9 bases unmatched. Germline V gene data show CDR1 as SGHVS and CDR2 as FNYEAQ.

This sequence joins TRBV19 and TRBJ1-3; possible D gene TRBD1, 6 bases. V was cut by 5 bases and J by 0 bases, with 14 bases left in between. CDR3 size: 16 residues. The germline V gene encodes CDR1 LNHDA and CDR2 SQIVND (reference sequence). The CDR3 protein is CASSGWATGSGNTIYF. The CDR3 DNA follows: TGTGCCAGTAGTGGATGGGCGACAGGCTCTGGAAACACCATATATTTT.

The chain combines TRBV4-1 with TRBJ2-3; 14 bases line up with TRBD2. Germline-derived CDR1 and CDR2 are MGHRA and YSYEKL. CDR3 length: 17 residues. The V segment lost 2 bases and the J segment 6 bases; nucleotides outside the gene matches: 7. CDR3 nucleotides: TGCGCCAGCAGCCAACCGACTAGCGGGAGGGCCCGGGATACGCAGTATTTT. Translating gives CASSQPTSGRARDTQYF.

This chain connects TRBV9 to TRBJ2-3; 7 bases fit TRBD2. This CDR3 spans 16 amino acids. The V segment lost 0 bases and the J segment 2 bases; nucleotides outside the gene matches: 6. Germline assignment: CDR1 SGDLS and CDR2 YYNGEE. The CDR3 protein is CASSVGVSGATDTQYF. DNA for the CDR3: TGTGCCAGCAGCGTAGGCGTGAGCGGGGCCACAGATACGCAGTATTTT.

This chain joins TRBV6-1 and TRBJ1-3, with 10 bases lining up with TRBD1. V lost 3 bases to trimming and J lost 2 bases; unmatched junction nucleotides: 4. There are 16 residues in the CDR3. Germline V gives CDR1 MNHNS, CDR2 SASEGT. CDR3 loop: CASSETGGFTGNTIYF. CDR3 DNA sequence: TGTGCCAGCAGTGAGACAGGGGGCTTTACTGGAAACACCATATATTTT.